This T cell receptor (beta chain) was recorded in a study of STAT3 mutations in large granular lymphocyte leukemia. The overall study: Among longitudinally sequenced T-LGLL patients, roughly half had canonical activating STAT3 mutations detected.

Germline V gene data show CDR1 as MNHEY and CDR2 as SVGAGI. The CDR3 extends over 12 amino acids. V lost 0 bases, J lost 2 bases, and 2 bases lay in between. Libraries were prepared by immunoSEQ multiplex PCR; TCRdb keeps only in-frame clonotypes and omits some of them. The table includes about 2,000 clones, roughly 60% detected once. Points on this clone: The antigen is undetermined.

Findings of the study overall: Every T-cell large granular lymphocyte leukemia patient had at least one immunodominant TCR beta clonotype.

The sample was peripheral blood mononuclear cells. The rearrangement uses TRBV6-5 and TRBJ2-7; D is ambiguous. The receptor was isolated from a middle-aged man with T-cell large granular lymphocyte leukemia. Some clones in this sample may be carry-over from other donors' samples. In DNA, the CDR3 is TGTGCCAGCAGTTACTCCCCCTACGAGCAGTACTTC. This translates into CASSYSPYEQYF.